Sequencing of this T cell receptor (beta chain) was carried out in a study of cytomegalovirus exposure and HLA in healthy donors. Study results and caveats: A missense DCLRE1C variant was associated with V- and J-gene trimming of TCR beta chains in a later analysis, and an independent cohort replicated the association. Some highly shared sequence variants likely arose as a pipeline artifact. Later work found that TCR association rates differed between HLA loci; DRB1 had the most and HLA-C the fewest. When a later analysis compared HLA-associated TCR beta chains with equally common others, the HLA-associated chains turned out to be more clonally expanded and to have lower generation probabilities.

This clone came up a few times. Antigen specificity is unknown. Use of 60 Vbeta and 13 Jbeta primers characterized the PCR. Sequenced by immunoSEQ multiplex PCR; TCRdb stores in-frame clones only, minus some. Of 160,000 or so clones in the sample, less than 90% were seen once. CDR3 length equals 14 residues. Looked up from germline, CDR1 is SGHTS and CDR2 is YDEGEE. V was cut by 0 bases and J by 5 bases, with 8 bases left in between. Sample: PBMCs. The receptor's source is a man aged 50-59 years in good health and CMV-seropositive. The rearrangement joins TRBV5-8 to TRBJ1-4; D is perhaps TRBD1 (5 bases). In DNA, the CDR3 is TGTGCCAGCAGCTTGGGACAGAGAAATGAAAAACTGTTTTTT. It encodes CASSLGQRNEKLFF.